Below are 27 T cell receptor beta chains sequenced from a single sample in a study of response to subunit inactivated influenza vaccine. TCRdb called the RT-PCR reads again in MiXCR, with one record for every CDR3 protein. The table lists around 530,000 distinct CDR3 sequences, about 15% of them singletons. The starting material was CD4+ T cells sorted from PBMCs, obtained less than 30 months after vaccination. These receptors originate from a man between 50 and 69 years old who received an inactivated influenza vaccine.

This clonotype was counted ten times or more. The rearrangement uses TRBV10-3 and TRBJ2-1, with 8 nucleotides matching TRBD2. Germline lookup yields CDR1 ENHRY and CDR2 SYGVKD. The CDR3 runs to 15 residues. Trimming took 0 bases from V and 7 from J; bases not matched to a gene: 5. The CDR3 is CAISESGRGANEQFF. The CDR3 DNA reads as TGTGCCATCAGTGAGTCCGGGCGGGGGGCGAATGAGCAGTTCTTC.

The sample holds one count of this clonotype. The rearrangement uses TRBV20-1 and TRBJ1-6; a weak D match, TRBD1 (5 bases). Germline assignment: CDR1 DFQATT and CDR2 SNEGSKA (reference sequence). This CDR3 has 15 residues. Trimming took 4 bases from V and 5 from J, leaving 15 bases between them. DNA of the CDR3: TGCAGTGCTACCGGGACGGGTCTCAATAATTCACCCCTCCACTTT. The encoded protein is CSATGTGLNNSPLHF.

This rearrangement joins TRBV28 to TRBJ2-7, with D hard to call. V dropped 7 bases and J dropped 2 bases, with 15 bases sitting between them. This CDR3 has 14 amino acids. Germline V gene sequence: CDR1 MDHEN, CDR2 SYDVKM. The chain's CDR3 is CASTGEPLTYEQYF. CDR3 bases: TGTGCCAGCACCGGCGAGCCTCTAACCTACGAGCAGTACTTC.

This clonotype was observed a few times. Germline is not matched at one junction end, which may reflect a read error. The chain joins TRBV27 to TRBJ2-7, with D perhaps TRBD2 (6 bases). CDR1 MNHEY and CDR2 SMNVEV come from the germline V gene (reference sequence). CDR3 size: 13 residues. The CDR3 protein is CPSSLLSGHEQYF. The CDR3 region has the DNA TGTCCCAGCAGTTTACTTAGCGGCCACGAGCAGTACTTC.

This chain joins TRBV12-3 or TRBV12-4 and TRBJ2-4; 9 nucleotides match TRBD1. This CDR3 has 15 residues. With 6 bases clipped from V and 2 bases from J, the junction kept 5 bases outside the gene matches. This CDR3 is CASRQGTGTKNIQYF. DNA for the CDR3: TGTGCCAGCAGACAAGGGACAGGGACCAAAAACATTCAGTACTTC.

The chain couples TRBV29-1 to TRBJ2-2; 7 bases match TRBD2. The CDR3 extends over 12 amino acids. Trimming took 3 bases from V and 6 from J; bases not matched to a gene: 1. Germline CDR1 SQVTM, CDR2 ANQGSEA. CDR3 sequence: CSVDRGAGELFF. The CDR3 DNA reads as TGCAGCGTTGACCGGGGGGCCGGGGAGCTGTTTTTT.

This clonotype was picked up a small number of times. This sequence joins TRBV29-1 and TRBJ2-7, with D possibly being TRBD1 (5 bases). The V end lost 7 bases, the J end lost 7 bases, and 14 bases lay between the germline ends. CDR1 SQVTM and CDR2 ANQGSEA come from the germline V gene. This CDR3 has 11 amino acids. CDR3 in DNA: TGCAGCGCACAGTGGGGCCGGGAGCAGTACTTC. It encodes CSAQWGREQYF.

The chain carries TRBV4-2 and TRBJ2-3, with D maybe TRBD2 (5 bases). V was shortened by 1 base and J by 9 bases, with 14 bases between the two germline ends. Germline CDR1 reads LGHNA; CDR2 reads YNFKEQ. The CDR3 loop spans 14 amino acids. CDR3 coding DNA: TGTGCCAGCAGCCAAGCGGGAACGCCTGAAACGCAGTATTTT. It yields the protein CASSQAGTPETQYF.

The chain is built from TRBV11-1 and TRBJ2-1; the match to TRBD2 covers 7 bases. The CDR3 loop spans 17 amino acids. The germline V gene encodes CDR1 SGHAT and CDR2 FQDESV (reference sequence). V lost 5 bases and J lost 2; bases outside the gene matches: 12. CDR3 amino acids: CASSDSLAVPPYNEQFF. CDR3 DNA sequence: TGTGCCAGCAGCGACAGTCTAGCGGTACCACCCTACAATGAGCAGTTCTTC.

This clonotype was seen a few times. The rearrangement joins TRBV18 to TRBJ1-5; TRBD1 is a possible D gene (5 bases). The germline V and J ends were trimmed by 6 bases and 6 bases, with 15 bases remaining between them. The CDR3 is 14 residues long. Germline V gene data show CDR1 as KGHSH and CDR2 as LQKENI. The CDR3 loop is CASSQGMEGQPQHF. The DNA for the CDR3 is TGTGCCAGCTCCCAGGGTATGGAAGGTCAGCCCCAGCATTTT.

Here the CDR3 reads CASRGDRRTNYGYTF. The CDR3 coding sequence is TGTGCCAGCAGAGGGGACAGGCGTACTAACTATGGCTACACCTTC. This chain joins TRBV12-3 or TRBV12-4 and TRBJ1-2; 8 positions agree with TRBD1. This CDR3 region has 15 residues. The V gene end was trimmed by 6 bases and the J gene end by 0 bases; junction bases not matched to a gene: 6.

CDR3 amino acids: CSARDGTAASGELFF. The CDR3 DNA reads TGCAGTGCTAGAGACGGGACAGCGGCGTCCGGGGAGCTGTTTTTT. The chain uses TRBV20-1 and TRBJ2-2; 7 nucleotides agree with TRBD1. The CDR3 has 15 amino acids. Per the germline V gene, CDR1 is DFQATT and CDR2 is SNEGSKA (reference sequence). The trim removed 0 bases at V and 6 bases at J, leaving 7 bases unmatched.

The table lists this clonotype with a few counts. CDR3 nucleotides: TGTGCCAGCAGCTTTTATGGGACAGGGGGATTCTTT. This translates into CASSFYGTGGFF. The chain recombines TRBV11-2 with TRBJ1-1, with TRBD1 matching over 11 bases. Per germline, CDR1 SGHAT and CDR2 FQNNGV. J was trimmed by 14 bases and V by 3 bases; bases with no gene match: 5. This CDR3 has 12 residues.

This clonotype has a count of ten or more. J is TRBJ1-1 and V is TRBV5-1; D remains ambiguous. The germline gives CDR1 SGHRS, CDR2 YFSETQ. The CDR3 runs to 12 residues. V lost 0 bases and J 4 bases, leaving 4 bases between the germline ends. CDR3 sequence (DNA): TGCGCCAGCAGCTTGGAAGGCACTGAAGCTTTCTTT. This codes for CASSLEGTEAFF.

There are a few counts of this clonotype. The genes are TRBV4-1 and TRBJ1-1; 8 nucleotides line up with TRBD1. This CDR3 is 16 amino acids long. CDR1 MGHRA and CDR2 YSYEKL come from the germline V gene. The V segment lost 1 base and the J segment 6 bases; nucleotides outside the gene matches: 10. The CDR3 protein is CASSQAPLTGAPEAFF. CDR3 coding DNA: TGCGCCAGCAGCCAAGCCCCCTTGACAGGGGCCCCTGAAGCTTTCTTT.

This clonotype was counted only a few times. The chain is built from TRBV12-3 or TRBV12-4 and TRBJ1-2, with TRBD1 matching over 8 bases. J gave up 1 base and V 6 bases, and 10 bases lay outside the gene matches. The length of the CDR3 is 16 residues. This chain's CDR3 is CASRGSRDRINYGYTF. The DNA for the CDR3 is TGTGCCAGCAGGGGATCACGGGACAGGATTAACTATGGCTACACCTTC.

This rearrangement joins TRBV12-3 or TRBV12-4 to TRBJ1-6, with D unresolved. Trimming stripped 1 base from V and 7 bases from J, with 8 bases between. CDR3 length: 14 amino acids. In nucleotides, the CDR3 is TGTGCCAGCAGTTTAGGCAGACCCAATTCACCCCTCCACTTT. Its protein product is CASSLGRPNSPLHF.

This clonotype appeared a few times. The chain is built from TRBV11-2 and TRBJ2-1; perhaps TRBD1 as D (6 bases). Germline assignment: CDR1 SGHAT and CDR2 FQNNGV. This CDR3 region has 13 residues. The V gene lost 4 bases and the J gene lost 5 bases, with 9 bases spanning the gap. CDR3 loop: CASSSNRDNEQFF. The CDR3 DNA reads as TGTGCCAGCAGCTCCAACAGGGACAATGAGCAGTTCTTC. The variable domain in full, completed from reference TRBV11-2 and TRBJ2-1, reads EAGVAQSPRYKIIEKRQSVAFWCNPISGHATLYWYQQILGQGPKLLIQFQNNGVVDDSQLPKDRFSAERLKGVDSTLKIQPAKLEDSAVYLCASSSNRDNEQFFGPGTRLTVL.

This rearrangement joins TRBV25-1 to TRBJ1-6, with no clear D. The germline V gene encodes CDR1 MGHDK and CDR2 SYGVNS. Trimming pared 1 base from V and 10 bases from J, leaving 11 bases between. This CDR3 comprises 14 residues. CDR3 sequence: CASSELMGSSPLHF. The CDR3 DNA reads as TGTGCCAGCAGTGAATTGATGGGGAGCTCACCCCTCCACTTT. The full variable domain, its missing parts supplied by reference TRBV25-1 and TRBJ1-6, is EADIYQTPRYLVIGTGKKITLECSQTMGHDKMYWYQQDPGMELHLIHYSYGVNSTEKGDLSSESTVSRIRTEHFPLTLESARPSHTSQYLCASSELMGSSPLHFGNGTRLTVT.

As regards this clonotype: One end of the junction does not line up with germline, which may come from a read error. The gene calls are TRBV29-1 and TRBJ1-4; D unclear. The CDR3 has 12 amino acids. The germline V gene encodes CDR1 SQVTM and CDR2 ANQGSEA. CDR3 sequence reads: CSVSTSNEKLFF. The DNA for the CDR3 is TGCAGCGTTTCGACATCTAATGAGAAACTGTTTTTT.

This clonotype was seen a few times. This chain connects TRBV7-6 to TRBJ1-3; TRBD1 aligns across 7 bases. The CDR3 runs 17 residues. The V and J ends lost 4 bases and 1 base, in that order; junction bases with no gene match: 10. Germline loops: CDR1 SGHVS, CDR2 FNYEAQ. CDR3 protein: CASSYDRAKWSGNTIYF. DNA for the CDR3: TGTGCCAGCAGCTACGACAGGGCTAAATGGTCTGGAAACACCATATATTTT.

V is TRBV10-3 and J is TRBJ2-1; D is unresolved. Trimming shortened V by 0 bases and J by 12 bases, and 12 bases separated the two germline ends. Germline V lookup: CDR1 ENHRY, CDR2 SYGVKD. The CDR3 spans 13 residues. The CDR3 DNA reads TGTGCCATCAGTGAGTCCTCCTTGGGTGGGCAGTTCTTC. Its translation is CAISESSLGGQFF.

This clonotype was observed a few times. As DNA, the CDR3 is TGTGCCAGCAGCCCGATACAGGGCTCTTCGGGTACGCAGTATTTT. This encodes CASSPIQGSSGTQYF. The rearrangement joins TRBV7-2 to TRBJ2-3, with D possibly being TRBD1 (6 bases). CDR1 SGHTA and CDR2 FQGNSA come from the germline V gene. The CDR3 is 15 residues long. V lost 5 bases and J lost 8, with 20 bases in between.

This chain joins TRBV25-1 and TRBJ2-1; 7 positions match TRBD1. This CDR3 comprises 12 residues. Germline V gives CDR1 MGHDK, CDR2 SYGVNS. V was pared by 7 bases and J by 6 bases, with 3 bases of the junction left unmatched. The CDR3 DNA sequence: TGTGCCAGCACCGACAGGGCCAATGAGCAGTTCTTC. Translation gives CASTDRANEQFF.

Many counts were recorded for this clonotype. CDR3 region: CASSPRGMAAFF. DNA of the CDR3: TGTGCCAGCAGCCCCCGAGGGATGGCAGCTTTCTTT. The genes are TRBV7-8 and TRBJ1-1; D call uncertain. From germline, CDR1 is SGHVS and CDR2 FQNEAQ. CDR3 length: 12 residues. Trimming removed 5 bases from V and 10 bases from J, with 14 bases in between.

This clonotype was counted between two and nine times. The chain uses TRBV7-9 and TRBJ2-7; D perhaps matches TRBD1 (7 bases). V lost 3 bases and J lost 4, with 16 bases in between. Germline-derived CDR1 and CDR2 are SEHNR and FQNEAQ (reference sequence). The CDR3 is 15 amino acids. CDR3 coding DNA: TGTGCCAGCAGCTTGGTTTGGCAGGGGGGATACGAGCAGTACTTC. Translated: CASSLVWQGGYEQYF.

In this sample, this clonotype turned up a few times. V gene TRBV7-2 combines with J gene TRBJ2-1; TRBD1 aligns across 12 bases. Germline trimming cut 0 bases from V and 4 bases from J; bases unmatched to any gene: 4. CDR1 is SGHTA and CDR2 is FQGNSA in the germline V gene. The CDR3 contains 17 residues. CDR3 in amino acids: CASSLAGTGGKYNEQFF. CDR3 coding DNA: TGTGCCAGCAGCTTAGCGGGGACAGGGGGCAAGTACAATGAGCAGTTCTTC.